This TCR beta chain appears in the sequencing data of a study of vaccination effects on CD4 cells after COVID-19. Study-level background: Once vaccinated, a few convalescent patients were sampled both early and late afterward.

CDR1 and CDR2 from the germline V gene are MGHRA and YSYEKL. This CDR3 is 16 amino acids long. The trim removed 2 bases at V and 4 bases at J, leaving 6 bases unmatched. Antigen-specific CD4+ T cell clonotypes were called by their expansion after viral peptide-pool culture in ViraFEST. Having been cultured for around ten days, the cells underwent CD4+ T cell isolation. The person acquired a PCR-confirmed SARS-CoV-2 infection between March and December 2020. Vaccine administered to participants consisted of two doses of either BNT162b2 or mRNA-1273. Wells of 1.5 million to 2 million PBMC each were grown with approximately 10 IU/ml IL-2 and roughly 9.9 ug/ml peptides. In regard to this clone: Its antigen is unidentified.

The data were produced by immunoSEQ multiplex PCR, yet TCRdb's version contains in-frame clones alone and is incomplete. The sample yields about 15,000 clones, more than 70% seen once. The sample consisted of CD4+ T cells from PBMCs cultured with HCoV-NL63 spike peptides, taken after COVID-19 vaccination. The genes are TRBV4-1 and TRBJ2-1; the match to TRBD2 covers 9 bases. This TCR was recovered from a human donor who had a prior SARS-CoV-2 infection. Here the CDR3 DNA reads TGCGCCAGCAGCCAACCGACTAGCGGAAGATACAATGAGCAGTTCTTC. Amino acid sequence: CASSQPTSGRYNEQFF.